The source of this T cell receptor beta chain is a study of blood T cells in healthy people across ages. There are 15 residues in the CDR3. V lost 6 bases to trimming and J lost 2 bases; unmatched junction nucleotides: 8. It was with a sample-barcoded 5' primer and a J-beta primer mix that a second PCR of roughly 7 to 12 cycles was run. Each sample provided no less than 3 million CDR3-containing paired-end reads. From the 5' RACE reads, TCRdb called clonotypes with MiXCR, one entry per CDR3 protein. The sample includes approximately 800,000 distinct CDR3 sequences, 25% to 30% of them seen just once. In terms of origin and age, donors were healthy Caucasian individuals from Russia aged 6 to 90. This sample also belongs to another study, concerning T cells of mothers and their children. This second study notes: Maternal samples each gave over 9 million TCR beta CDR3 reads, and child samples several million each.

The clonotype was recovered from a boy younger than 18 in good health. Sequencing was performed on blood. The chain recombines TRBV12-3 or TRBV12-4 with TRBJ2-5; 8 bases are a match to TRBD1. The DNA of the CDR3 is TGTGCCAGCAGACATACAGGGGGTCAACAAGAGACCCAGTACTTC. It translates to CASRHTGGQQETQYF.